This entry lists 23 T cell receptor beta chains sequenced from one sample in a study of Ad26.COV2.S vaccination and SARS-CoV-2 variants. Profiling relied on immunoSEQ multiplex PCR, and the TCRdb table lists in-frame clones only, not all of them. The repertoire holds about 400,000 clones, around 93% seen once, with about 1.6% in the top ten. Treatment here: over 15 received Ad26.COV2.S at low or high dose, single or two shots; roughly five received placebo; per-sample allocation not given. Sample collection was performed on day 63 after the first vaccine or placebo injection. This material consisted of peripheral blood, taken in a trial of Ad26.COV2.S vaccine versus placebo. The receptors originated from a person between 18 and 60 years old who received the Ad26.COV2.S COVID-19 vaccine or a placebo.

The V call is TRBV7-9, the J call TRBJ2-7; no clear D. Looked up from germline, CDR1 is SEHNR and CDR2 is FQNEAQ (reference sequence). The CDR3 sequence is 12 residues long. V shed 5 bases and J shed 6 bases, with 11 bases lying between them. Written as DNA, the CDR3 is TGTGCCAGCAGCCCGGACCTCCCCGAGCAGTACTTC. Amino acid sequence: CASSPDLPEQYF.

V gene TRBV6-5 combines with J gene TRBJ1-2; 7 bases agree with TRBD1. V shed 6 bases and J 8 bases; nucleotides not matched to a gene: 12. From germline, CDR1 is MNHEY and CDR2 SVGAGI. The CDR3 sequence is 14 residues long. Here the CDR3 DNA reads TGTGCCAGCAGCACGAGACAGGGCCTTGAAGGCTACACCTTC. Protein sequence: CASSTRQGLEGYTF.

This chain connects TRBV7-2 to TRBJ2-3, with 10 bases that match TRBD2. From germline, CDR1 is SGHTA and CDR2 FQGNSA. The CDR3 runs 15 residues. V was pared by 2 bases and J by 4 bases, with 3 bases of the junction left unmatched. CDR3: CASSLLAGGADTQYF. CDR3 DNA: TGTGCCAGCAGCTTATTAGCGGGGGGTGCAGATACGCAGTATTTT.

The chain couples TRBV16 to TRBJ1-2; D is ambiguous. Germline V CDR1 and CDR2: KGHSY, FQNENV. The length of the CDR3 is 14 residues. Between the trimmed V and J ends, which lost 3 bases and 2 bases, there was a span of 10 bases. Here the CDR3 DNA reads TGTGCCAGCAGCCACCTTAGGGAAAACTATGGCTACACCTTC. Translating gives CASSHLRENYGYTF.

The rearrangement uses TRBV10-2 and TRBJ1-5; a weak D match, TRBD1 (6 bases). The V end was cut by 6 bases, the J end by 0 bases, with 15 bases between. Germline loops: CDR1 WSHSY, CDR2 SAAADI. The CDR3 is made up of 16 amino acids. In DNA form, the CDR3 reads TGCGCCAGCAGCGGCCTGGGGGCCAGTAGCAATCAGCCCCAGCATTTT. Its translation is CASSGLGASSNQPQHF.

The count of this clone is one. This chain connects TRBV19 to TRBJ2-7, with TRBD1 identical over 9 bases. CDR1 LNHDA and CDR2 SQIVND come from the germline V gene (reference sequence). The trim removed 4 bases at V and 0 bases at J, leaving 7 bases unmatched. This CDR3 spans 16 amino acids. The CDR3 nucleotides are TGTGCCAGTAGTACCCGAGACAGGGGGTACTCCTACGAGCAGTACTTC. Protein sequence: CASSTRDRGYSYEQYF.

The count of this clone is one. The rearrangement joins TRBV5-8 to TRBJ2-5; the match to TRBD1 covers 9 bases. The germline V gene has CDR1 SGHTS and CDR2 YDEGEE. V lost 1 base to trimming and J lost 5 bases; unmatched junction nucleotides: 6. The CDR3 spans 15 residues. The CDR3 region is CASSLLTGGGETQYF. The DNA for the CDR3 is TGTGCCAGCAGCTTGCTAACAGGGGGCGGGGAGACCCAGTACTTC.

The chain has TRBV29-1 and TRBJ1-4; D unresolved. The CDR3 totals 12 residues. Trimming removed 8 bases from V and 8 bases from J, with 15 bases in between. CDR1 and CDR2 (germline): SQVTM, ANQGSEA. The CDR3 loop reads CSFYDLGEKLFF. In nucleotides, the CDR3 is TGCAGCTTCTACGACCTAGGGGAAAAACTGTTTTTT.

The rearrangement joins TRBV3-1 (or the pseudogene TRBV3-2) to TRBJ1-6; no clear D. Germline V gene lookup returns CDR1 LGHDT and CDR2 YNNKEL (reference sequence). V dropped 8 bases and J dropped 6 bases, with 14 bases sitting between them. This CDR3 spans 14 amino acids. The CDR3: CASGMGVLNSPLHF. CDR3 coding DNA: TGTGCCAGCGGTATGGGAGTACTTAATTCACCCCTCCACTTT.

This clone appeared once. The chain combines TRBV24-1 with TRBJ1-2; D not resolved. Trimming took off 5 bases at V and 5 bases at J, with 14 bases between the two ends. The CDR3 has 14 residues. Per the germline V gene, CDR1 is KGHDR and CDR2 is SFDVKD. CDR3 in amino acids: CATSASSSSYGYTF. The CDR3 DNA follows: TGTGCCACCAGTGCCTCCTCTAGCAGTTATGGCTACACCTTC.

V usage is TRBV4-3 and J usage is TRBJ2-1; D assignment may be TRBD1 or TRBD2 (5 bases each). The germline V gene encodes CDR1 LGHNA and CDR2 YSLEER. Trimming took off 0 bases at V and 10 bases at J, with 7 bases between the two ends. The CDR3 covers 12 residues. CDR3 sequence (DNA): TGCGCCAGCAGCCAAGAGGGGGTGGAGCAGTTCTTC. Protein product: CASSQEGVEQFF.

The chain carries TRBV28 and TRBJ1-5; D perhaps matches TRBD1 (6 bases). CDR1 and CDR2 (germline): MDHEN, SYDVKM. The CDR3 has 13 amino acids. The V and J ends lost 10 bases and 5 bases respectively, with 15 bases between them. The CDR3 here is CATQRAGDQPQHF. The CDR3, as DNA: TGTGCCACCCAAAGGGCAGGGGATCAGCCCCAGCATTTT.

The chain carries TRBV27 and TRBJ1-2, with 7 bases identical to TRBD1. V trimming: 5 bases; J trimming: 4 bases; junction bases outside the gene matches: 7. The CDR3 contains 14 residues. Germline assignment: CDR1 MNHEY and CDR2 SMNVEV (reference sequence). This CDR3 is CASSPQGGAYGYTF. CDR3 sequence (DNA): TGTGCCAGCAGTCCGCAAGGGGGCGCCTATGGCTACACCTTC.

The chain joins TRBV6-2 or TRBV6-3 to TRBJ2-7; a weak D match, TRBD1 (6 bases). The CDR3 covers 16 residues. Germline lookup yields CDR1 MNHEY and CDR2 SVGEGT. V lost 4 bases and J lost 3, with 19 bases in between. The CDR3 nucleotides read TGTGCCAGCAGTTTAGCTGGGCTCAGGGGCTACTACGAGCAGTACTTC. It encodes CASSLAGLRGYYEQYF.

The gene calls are TRBV7-2 and TRBJ2-2; the D gene is possibly TRBD2 (7 bases). The CDR3 length is 18 residues. With 1 base removed from V and 0 bases from J, the gap between germline ends came to 15 bases. Germline CDR1 is SGHTA and CDR2 is FQGNSA. The CDR3 region has the DNA TGTGCCAGCAGCTTAGGGGGGCTTCTAGCGGCGAACACCGGGGAGCTGTTTTTT. As protein: CASSLGGLLAANTGELFF.

As to this clone: A read error may produce the germline difference seen at one junction end. The V call is TRBV7-7, the J call TRBJ2-2, with D unresolved. The germline V gene encodes CDR1 SSHAT and CDR2 FNYEAQ (reference sequence). This CDR3 comprises 15 residues. The CDR3 loop reads CASSLEVDPAGELFF. CDR3 nucleotide sequence: TGTGCTAGCAGCTTAGAGGTAGACCCCGCCGGGGAGCTGTTTTTT.

The chain employs TRBV2 and TRBJ1-2; possible D gene TRBD1, 6 bases. V lost 2 bases and J lost 5, with 15 bases in between. The germline CDR1 and CDR2 sequences are SNHLY and FYNNEI. The CDR3 sequence is 15 residues long. CDR3 in amino acids: CASSELAGELYGYTF. CDR3 DNA: TGTGCCAGCAGTGAATTGGCAGGGGAGTTGTATGGCTACACCTTC.

The chain couples TRBV4-2 to TRBJ1-5, with D hard to call. Trimming stripped 0 bases from V and 0 bases from J, with 6 bases between. The germline CDR1 and CDR2 sequences are LGHNA and YNFKEQ. The CDR3 spans 15 residues. The CDR3 loop is CASSQDMGSNQPQHF. For the CDR3, the DNA is TGTGCCAGCAGCCAAGATATGGGTAGCAATCAGCCCCAGCATTTT.

The chain recombines TRBV5-1 with TRBJ2-2; D possibly corresponds to TRBD2 (5 bases). Germline CDR1 and CDR2: SGHRS and YFSETQ. This CDR3 is 17 amino acids long. V dropped 1 base and J dropped 3 bases, with 16 bases sitting between them. CDR3 bases: TGCGCCAGCAGCTTGCCCCCCGATAGGACTTACACCGGGGAGCTGTTTTTT. This sequence encodes CASSLPPDRTYTGELFF.

The chain employs TRBV29-1 and TRBJ2-7; D uncertain. Trimming took off 7 bases at V and 4 bases at J, with 11 bases between the two ends. The CDR3 loop spans 11 amino acids. Germline CDR1 and CDR2: SQVTM and ANQGSEA. The CDR3 protein is CSALGVYEQYF. The CDR3 DNA sequence: TGCAGCGCTCTTGGGGTTTACGAGCAGTACTTC.

The genes are TRBV7-9 and TRBJ2-5; tentatively, D is TRBD2 (6 bases). Trimming took off 4 bases at V and 9 bases at J, with 18 bases between the two ends. Looked up from germline, CDR1 is SEHNR and CDR2 is FQNEAQ (reference sequence). The CDR3 has 14 residues. The CDR3 DNA follows: TGTGCCAGCAGCTCGGGACTCCCTAGGTTGGCCCAGTACTTC. It is translated as CASSSGLPRLAQYF.

The V gene is TRBV3-1 (or the pseudogene TRBV3-2), the J gene TRBJ1-2; TRBD1 agrees at 7 bases. The germline V gene has CDR1 LGHDT and CDR2 YNNKEL (reference sequence). The CDR3 has 17 amino acids. Losses at the gene ends were 0 bases for V and 0 bases for J; bases not matched to a gene: 7. The CDR3 reads CASSQDARGRANYGYTF. The CDR3 DNA follows: TGTGCCAGCAGCCAAGATGCCAGGGGGAGGGCTAACTATGGCTACACCTTC.

J is TRBJ2-5 and V is TRBV30; D not resolved. The V end lost 7 bases, the J end lost 5 bases, and 17 bases lay between the germline ends. The CDR3 has 13 residues. Germline V gene data show CDR1 as GTSNPN and CDR2 as SVGIG (reference sequence). The CDR3 spells CASRPRAVETQYF. Written as DNA, the CDR3 is TGTGCCTCCCGGCCCCGGGCGGTCGAGACCCAGTACTTC.